These 10 T cell receptor beta chains came from one sample sequenced in a study of blood T cell repertoires in COVID-19. Sequenced by immunoSEQ multiplex PCR; TCRdb stores in-frame clones only, minus some. Seen here are a few hundred thousand clones, more than 85% observed once, and the top ten hold roughly 5.6%. The sequencing input was peripheral blood. These receptor sequences come from an older woman with COVID-19, enrolled during active disease.

This clone was seen once. CDR3 in DNA: TGTGCCAGCAGCACCTCGGCGGGAGGCCTAGAGACCCAGTACTTC. Protein sequence: CASSTSAGGLETQYF. The chain carries TRBV13 and TRBJ2-5; 8 positions agree with TRBD2. Per germline, CDR1 PRHDT and CDR2 FYEKMQ (reference sequence). The J segment lost 4 bases and the V segment lost 5 bases, leaving 9 bases of the junction unmatched. The CDR3 spans 15 residues.

J is TRBJ1-2 and V is TRBV5-1; TRBD1 agrees at 11 bases. Germline lookup yields CDR1 SGHRS and CDR2 YFSETQ. The CDR3 loop spans 15 amino acids. Trimming removed 4 bases from V and 7 bases from J; junction bases left unmatched: 9. This CDR3 is CASSNGQGAGSGYTF. CDR3 sequence (DNA): TGCGCCAGCAGCAACGGACAGGGGGCAGGTAGTGGCTACACCTTC.

The gene calls are TRBV24-1 and TRBJ1-3; D not resolved. Trimming left V 2 bases short and J 4 bases short, with 5 bases between. The CDR3 has 13 amino acids. Germline V lookup: CDR1 KGHDR, CDR2 SFDVKD. CDR3 in amino acids: CATSDWSGNTIYF. CDR3 DNA: TGTGCCACCAGTGATTGGAGCGGAAACACCATATATTTT.

The V call is TRBV6-1, the J call TRBJ1-2; unclear D gene. Trimming cost V 4 bases and J 1 base, with 16 bases left between them. From germline, CDR1 is MNHNS and CDR2 SASEGT. The CDR3 is 16 amino acids. The CDR3 DNA reads as TGTGCCAGCAGTGGGCACGGCTCAGGTGGTAACTATGGCTACACCTTC. Translated, it gives CASSGHGSGGNYGYTF.

The gene calls are TRBV10-2 and TRBJ1-1; tentatively, D is TRBD1 (5 bases). CDR1 and CDR2 from the germline V gene are WSHSY and SAAADI. The CDR3 runs to 14 residues. V shed 2 bases and J shed 0 bases, with 7 bases lying between them. The CDR3 nucleotides are TGCGCCAGCAGTGAGACAGGATTGAACACTGAAGCTTTCTTT. The encoded protein is CASSETGLNTEAFF.

This chain links TRBV28 with TRBJ1-1, with TRBD1 matching over 9 bases. In germline, CDR1 is MDHEN, CDR2 SYDVKM. This CDR3 region has 14 residues. V lost 7 bases to trimming and J lost 1 base; unmatched junction nucleotides: 4. CDR3 sequence (DNA): TGTGCCAGCACCTACAGGGGGCCGAACACTGAAGCTTTCTTT. Translation: CASTYRGPNTEAFF.

J is TRBJ2-7 and V is TRBV6-1; TRBD1 is a possible D gene (6 bases). This CDR3 comprises 14 residues. V was trimmed by 2 bases and J by 3 bases, leaving 11 bases between them. CDR1 is MNHNS, CDR2 SASEGT, per germline. The CDR3 nucleotides read TGTGCCAGCAGTGAACCGGGCAGGGGCTACGAGCAGTACTTC. This gives the protein CASSEPGRGYEQYF.

V is TRBV2 and J is TRBJ1-2, with D tentatively TRBD1 (6 bases). The CDR3 consists of 15 residues. V was clipped by 0 bases and J by 1 base, with 9 bases between them. Looked up from germline, CDR1 is SNHLY and CDR2 is FYNNEI. CDR3 loop: CASSEAGTNNYGYTF. As DNA, the CDR3 is TGTGCCAGCAGTGAAGCCGGGACAAATAACTATGGCTACACCTTC.

V and J are TRBV7-2 and TRBJ2-7; 9 positions agree with TRBD2. Trimming at V came to 1 base and at J to 6 bases, leaving 10 bases not matched to a gene. The CDR3 runs to 16 residues. From germline, CDR1 is SGHTA and CDR2 FQGNSA. For the CDR3, the DNA is TGTGCCAGCAGCTTAGATGGGACTAGCCCCCTGAGCGAGCAGTACTTC. This sequence encodes CASSLDGTSPLSEQYF.

This clone was detected only a few times. The chain carries TRBV27 and TRBJ1-1; TRBD1 matches 7 bases. This CDR3 is 13 amino acids long. CDR1 and CDR2 from the germline V gene are MNHEY and SMNVEV (reference sequence). Losses at the gene ends were 6 bases for V and 5 bases for J; bases not matched to a gene: 6. The CDR3 nucleotides read TGTGCCAGCAGACGACAGGGATGGACTGAAGCTTTCTTT. It is translated as CASRRQGWTEAFF.